Listed below are T cell receptor beta chains from one sample, sequenced in a study of breast tumors, draining lymph nodes, adjacent tissues. TCRdb fed the multiplex PCR reads into MiXCR, producing one record per CDR3 protein. Of approximately 40,000 distinct CDR3 sequences listed, 35% to 40% are singletons. Sequenced sample: breast tumor tissue. These receptors all stem from a female donor with breast cancer. Some clones in this sample may be carry-over from other donors' samples. Both conserved end residues are part of each CDR3. A D gene is named only where the DNA matches it firmly. Size is stated for part of the rows, as once, few or many counts, or as a class when the clone is expanded.

j_call | v_call | d_call | clone_size | cdr3_aa | cdr3_nt
TRBJ1-2 | TRBV6-5 | NA | many | CASSYGKWSYGYTF | TGTGCCAGCAGTTACGGGAAATGGAGCTATGGCTACACCTTC
TRBJ2-3 | TRBV19 | TRBD1 | NA | CATRGDRLTDTQYF | TGTGCCACTAGAGGGGACAGGCTCACAGATACGCAGTATTTT
TRBJ2-1 | TRBV7-2 | TRBD1 | many | CASSLIRGQGQFF | TGTGCCAGCAGCTTAATACGGGGACAGGGCCAGTTCTTC
TRBJ1-6 | TRBV12-3/TRBV12-4 | NA | NA | CASSSNRQGTDSPLHF | TGTGCCAGCAGTTCCAACCGGCAGGGAACGGATTCACCCCTCCACTTT
TRBJ2-7 | TRBV20-1 | TRBD2 | NA | CSARGTSGRNEQYF | TGCAGTGCTAGAGGGACTAGCGGGAGAAACGAGCAGTACTTC
TRBJ2-3 | TRBV4-3 | TRBD1 | NA | CASSQVGRGNTDTQYF | TGCGCCAGCAGCCAAGTAGGCAGGGGGAACACAGATACGCAGTATTTT
TRBJ2-7 | TRBV12-3/TRBV12-4 | NA | many | CASSAQRGHGYEQYF | TGTGCCAGCAGCGCTCAAAGAGGTCACGGCTACGAGCAGTACTTC
TRBJ2-3 | TRBV7-6 | TRBD1 | NA | CASSPRGQLSTDTQYF | TGTGCCAGCAGCCCACGGGGACAGCTAAGCACAGATACGCAGTATTTT
TRBJ1-4 | TRBV24-1 | TRBD1 | NA | CATIFKRQGTEKLFF | TGTGCCACCATTTTTAAACGACAGGGTACGGAAAAACTGTTTTTT
TRBJ2-2 | TRBV12-3/TRBV12-4 | NA | many | CFRGVGPGPGELFF | TGTTTTCGAGGGGTTGGCCCGGGCCCCGGGGAGCTGTTTTTT
TRBJ2-3 | TRBV5-6 | TRBD2 | NA | CASSLSGRFADTQYF | TGTGCCAGCAGCCTTAGCGGGAGGTTCGCAGATACGCAGTATTTT
TRBJ2-2 | TRBV2 | TRBD2 | NA | CASMLLAGGGTGELFF | TGTGCCAGCATGCTTTTAGCGGGAGGAGGTACCGGGGAGCTGTTTTTT
TRBJ2-6 | TRBV3-1 | NA | NA | CASSPGLGANVLTF | TGTGCTAGCAGCCCAGGGTTGGGGGCCAACGTCCTGACTTTC
TRBJ2-1 | TRBV10-1 | TRBD2 | many | CASSHIPGLAGGRSGQFF | TGCGCCAGCAGTCACATCCCGGGACTAGCGGGAGGCCGGTCGGGGCAGTTCTTC
TRBJ2-7 | TRBV24-1 | NA | medium-sized | CATSDSGSSYEQYF | TGTGCCACCAGTGATTCCGGTTCCTCCTACGAGCAGTACTTC
TRBJ2-3 | TRBV7-9 | TRBD1 | many | CASSLGSGDRGTDTQYF | TGTGCCAGCAGCTTAGGATCCGGGGACAGGGGTACAGATACGCAGTATTTT
TRBJ2-2 | TRBV7-6 | NA | many | CASSSEMRPGELFF | TGTGCCAGCAGCTCCGAAATGCGACCCGGGGAGCTGTTTTTT
TRBJ2-5 | TRBV4-2 | TRBD1 | many | CASSLNTGTGGIETQYF | TGTGCCAGCAGCCTCAATACCGGGACAGGGGGGATAGAGACCCAGTACTTC
TRBJ2-3 | TRBV20-1 | NA | many | CSVNSGTDTQYF | TGCAGTGTTAACAGTGGGACAGATACGCAGTATTTT
TRBJ1-2 | TRBV20-1 | TRBD1 | many | CSAIGGQGDNYGYTF | TGCAGTGCTATTGGGGGACAGGGGGATAACTATGGCTACACCTTC
TRBJ2-3 | TRBV19 | NA | many | CASSMGPLTDTQYF | TGTGCCAGTAGTATGGGACCGCTGACAGATACGCAGTATTTT
TRBJ2-3 | TRBV20-1 | TRBD2 | NA | CSARDAGGRQDTQYF | TGCAGTGCTAGAGATGCGGGAGGACGGCAAGATACGCAGTATTTT
TRBJ1-3 | TRBV29-1 | NA | many | CSVVWASGNTIYF | TGCAGCGTTGTGTGGGCCTCTGGAAACACCATATATTTT
TRBJ2-7 | TRBV19 | TRBD2 | many | CASSIMISGSQSYEQYF | TGTGCCAGTAGTATAATGATTAGCGGGTCACAAAGCTACGAGCAGTACTTC
TRBJ2-7 | TRBV30 | NA | many | CAWSLMDGTYEQYF | TGTGCCTGGAGTCTGATGGACGGCACCTACGAGCAGTACTTC
TRBJ2-7 | TRBV28 | TRBD2 | few | CASSAIAGGRHEQYF | TGTGCCAGCAGCGCCATAGCGGGAGGGCGGCACGAGCAGTACTTC
TRBJ2-3 | TRBV5-8 | TRBD2 | many | CASSSGTTTQYF | TGTGCCAGCAGCTCCGGGACTACTACGCAGTATTTT
TRBJ1-4 | TRBV20-1 | NA | NA | CSARGGNEKLFF | TGCAGTGCTAGGGGAGGGAATGAAAAACTGTTTTTT
TRBJ2-2 | TRBV7-2 | NA | many | CASSLEDGELFF | TGTGCCAGCAGCTTAGAGGACGGGGAGCTGTTTTTT
TRBJ2-6 | TRBV5-5 | NA | many | CASGGGPGANVLTF | TGTGCCAGCGGAGGGGGACCTGGGGCCAACGTCCTGACTTTC
TRBJ2-1 | TRBV2 | NA | NA | CASSGGASVGGLNEQFF | TGTGCCAGCAGTGGGGGGGCTAGCGTAGGGGGCCTCAATGAGCAGTTCTTC
TRBJ2-1 | TRBV6-4 | TRBD2 | many | CASRTSDHSYNEQFF | TGTGCCAGCCGGACTAGCGATCACTCCTACAATGAGCAGTTCTTC
TRBJ2-5 | TRBV5-5 | NA | many | CASSLGQAQETQYF | TGTGCCAGCAGCTTGGGGCAGGCCCAAGAGACCCAGTACTTC
TRBJ2-1 | TRBV6-2/TRBV6-3 | NA | few | CASSSNDGSSYNEQFF | TGTGCCAGCAGTTCAAATGACGGGAGCTCCTACAATGAGCAGTTCTTC
TRBJ2-1 | TRBV20-1 | NA | many | CSAGATSPTYNEQFF | TGCAGTGCTGGAGCCACTAGCCCCACGTACAATGAGCAGTTCTTC
TRBJ1-4 | TRBV28 | NA | NA | CASSPLRVENEKLFF | TGTGCCAGCAGTCCACTCAGGGTGGAGAATGAAAAACTGTTTTTT
TRBJ2-1 | TRBV7-3 | TRBD2 | many | CASSMGLANEQFF | TGTGCCAGCAGCATGGGACTAGCCAATGAGCAGTTCTTC
TRBJ2-2 | TRBV20-1 | NA | many | CSASRGRATGELFF | TGCAGTGCTAGTCGTGGAAGAGCCACCGGGGAGCTGTTTTTT
TRBJ1-5 | TRBV20-1 | TRBD1 | many | CSATQGNQPQHF | TGCAGTGCAACACAGGGGAATCAGCCCCAGCATTTT
TRBJ2-7 | TRBV7-9 | TRBD2 | many | CASSLASGGPGEQYF | TGTGCCAGCAGCTTAGCGTCGGGAGGGCCCGGGGAGCAGTACTTC
TRBJ1-1 | TRBV11-1 | NA | NA | CASSLGAPAGDTEAFF | TGTGCCAGCAGCTTAGGGGCTCCGGCAGGTGACACTGAAGCTTTCTTT
TRBJ2-7 | TRBV24-1 | TRBD2 | many | CANLPGLAGGLPYEQYF | TGTGCCAACCTTCCGGGACTAGCGGGAGGCCTTCCCTACGAGCAGTACTTC
TRBJ2-1 | TRBV19 | NA | many | CASSTSARNEQFF | TGTGCCAGTAGTACCTCGGCCAGGAATGAGCAGTTCTTC
TRBJ2-3 | TRBV29-1 | NA | NA | CSVDLRGFGDTQYF | TGCAGCGTTGATTTAAGGGGGTTTGGGGATACGCAGTATTTT
TRBJ2-1 | TRBV14 | NA | many | CASSQDLDSEQFF | TGTGCCAGCAGCCAAGATCTAGATTCTGAGCAGTTCTTC
TRBJ2-3 | TRBV28 | NA | NA | CASRPSSESTDTQYF | TGTGCCAGCAGACCATCTAGCGAAAGCACAGATACGCAGTATTTT
TRBJ2-5 | TRBV19 | NA | many | CASSIGEGGQETQYF | TGTGCCAGTAGTATAGGGGAGGGGGGCCAAGAGACCCAGTACTTC
TRBJ2-3 | TRBV6-1 | NA | few | CASSEAVGLGPDTQYF | TGTGCCAGCAGTGAAGCGGTGGGGCTGGGACCAGATACGCAGTATTTT
TRBJ1-2 | TRBV28 | NA | few | CASSPTYRHGYTF | TGTGCCAGCAGCCCTACTTACAGGCATGGCTACACCTTC
TRBJ2-3 | TRBV7-8 | TRBD1 | many | CASSLGDRGRITDTQYF | TGTGCCAGCAGCTTAGGCGACAGGGGGCGGATCACAGATACGCAGTATTTT
TRBJ2-6 | TRBV27 | NA | once | CASTPSGANVLTF | TGTGCCAGCACTCCCTCTGGGGCCAACGTCCTGACTTTC
TRBJ2-7 | TRBV6-1 | TRBD2 | many | CASRAWTSSYEQYF | TGTGCCAGCAGAGCCTGGACTAGCTCCTACGAGCAGTACTTC
TRBJ2-7 | TRBV29-1 | TRBD1 | many | CSVEYRTGTEQYF | TGCAGCGTTGAGTACCGGACAGGGACCGAGCAGTACTTC
TRBJ2-1 | TRBV10-3 | TRBD2 | many | CAISAASGSEQFF | TGTGCCATCAGTGCGGCTAGCGGGAGTGAGCAGTTCTTC
TRBJ2-7 | TRBV18 | NA | few | CASSPPTDPYEQYF | TGTGCCAGCTCACCACCGACAGACCCCTACGAGCAGTACTTC
TRBJ2-7 | TRBV15 | NA | medium-sized | CATKTRVWVEGEQYF | TGTGCCACCAAAACGAGGGTATGGGTGGAGGGGGAGCAGTACTTC
TRBJ2-1 | TRBV5-8 | TRBD1 | many | CASSRPGTGKHEQFF | TGTGCCAGCAGCCGTCCCGGGACAGGGAAGCATGAGCAGTTCTTC
TRBJ2-1 | TRBV27 | TRBD2 | few | CASSLSWDYQYNEQFF | TGTGCCAGCAGTTTAAGTTGGGACTACCAGTACAATGAGCAGTTCTTC
TRBJ2-1 | TRBV7-8 | NA | many | CASSLLNRQSSYNEQFF | TGTGCCAGCAGCTTACTCAACAGGCAGAGCTCCTACAATGAGCAGTTCTTC